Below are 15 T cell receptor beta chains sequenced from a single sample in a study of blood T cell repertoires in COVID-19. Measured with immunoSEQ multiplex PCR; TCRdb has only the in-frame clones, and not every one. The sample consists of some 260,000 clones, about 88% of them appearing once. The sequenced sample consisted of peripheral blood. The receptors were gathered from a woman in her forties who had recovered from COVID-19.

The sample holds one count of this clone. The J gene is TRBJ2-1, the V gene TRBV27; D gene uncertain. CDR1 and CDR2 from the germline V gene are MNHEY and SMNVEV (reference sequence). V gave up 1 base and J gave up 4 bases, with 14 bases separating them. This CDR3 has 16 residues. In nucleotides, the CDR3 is TGTGCCAGCAGTTTATTCAAATCGAGAGCTTACAATGAGCAGTTCTTC. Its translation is CASSLFKSRAYNEQFF.

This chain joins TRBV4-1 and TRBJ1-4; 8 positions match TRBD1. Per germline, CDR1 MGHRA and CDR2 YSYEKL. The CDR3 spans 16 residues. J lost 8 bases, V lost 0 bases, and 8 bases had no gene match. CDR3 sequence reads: CASSQDPGQGREKLFF. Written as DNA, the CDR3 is TGCGCCAGCAGCCAAGACCCAGGACAGGGACGAGAAAAACTGTTTTTT.

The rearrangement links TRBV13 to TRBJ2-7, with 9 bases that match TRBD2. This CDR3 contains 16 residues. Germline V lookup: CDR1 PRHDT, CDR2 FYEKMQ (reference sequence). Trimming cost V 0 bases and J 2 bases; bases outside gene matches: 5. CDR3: CASSLGVAGGPYEQYF. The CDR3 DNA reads TGTGCCAGCAGCTTAGGAGTTGCGGGAGGGCCCTACGAGCAGTACTTC. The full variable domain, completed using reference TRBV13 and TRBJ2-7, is AAGVIQSPRHLIKEKRETATLKCYPIPRHDTVYWYQQGPGQDPQFLISFYEKMQSDKGSIPDRFSAQQFSDYHSELNMSSLELGDSALYFCASSLGVAGGPYEQYFGPGTRLTVT.

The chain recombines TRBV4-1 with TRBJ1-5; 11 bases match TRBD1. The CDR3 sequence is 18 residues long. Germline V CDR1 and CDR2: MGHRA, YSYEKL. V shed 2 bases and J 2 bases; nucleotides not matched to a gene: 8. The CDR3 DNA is TGCGCCAGCAGCCAACGTAGGACAGGGGGCGAGGGCAATCAGCCCCAGCATTTT. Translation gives CASSQRRTGGEGNQPQHF.

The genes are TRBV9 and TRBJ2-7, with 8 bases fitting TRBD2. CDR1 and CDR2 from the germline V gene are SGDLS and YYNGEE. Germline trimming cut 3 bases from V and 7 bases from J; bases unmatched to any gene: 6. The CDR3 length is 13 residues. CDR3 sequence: CASSAAGGGEQYF. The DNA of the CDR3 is TGTGCCAGCAGCGCCGCGGGGGGAGGGGAGCAGTACTTC.

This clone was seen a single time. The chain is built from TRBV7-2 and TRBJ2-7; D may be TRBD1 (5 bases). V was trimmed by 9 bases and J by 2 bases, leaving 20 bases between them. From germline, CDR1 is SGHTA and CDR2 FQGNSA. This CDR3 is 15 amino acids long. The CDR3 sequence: CASSSQAGYAYEQYF. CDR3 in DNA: TGTGCCAGTTCGTCCCAAGCAGGGTATGCCTACGAGCAGTACTTC.

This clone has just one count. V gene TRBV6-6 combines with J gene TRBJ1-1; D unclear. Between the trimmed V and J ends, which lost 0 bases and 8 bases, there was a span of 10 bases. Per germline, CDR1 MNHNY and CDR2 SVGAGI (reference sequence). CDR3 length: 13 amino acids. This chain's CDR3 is CASSYSKAEEAFF. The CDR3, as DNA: TGTGCCAGCAGTTACTCGAAGGCGGAGGAAGCTTTCTTT.

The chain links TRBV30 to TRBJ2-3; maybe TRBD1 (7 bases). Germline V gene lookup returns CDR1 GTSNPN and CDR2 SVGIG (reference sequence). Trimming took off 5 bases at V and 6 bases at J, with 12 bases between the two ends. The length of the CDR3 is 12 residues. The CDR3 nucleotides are TGTGCCTGGGGTTCAGGGGGGGATACGCAGTATTTT. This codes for CAWGSGGDTQYF.

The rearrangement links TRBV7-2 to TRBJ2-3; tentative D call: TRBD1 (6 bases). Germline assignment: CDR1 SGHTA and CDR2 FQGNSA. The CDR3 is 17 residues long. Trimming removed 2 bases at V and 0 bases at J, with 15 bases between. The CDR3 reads CASSLLGTPTSTDTQYF. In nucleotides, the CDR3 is TGTGCCAGCAGCTTACTCGGGACACCTACTAGCACAGATACGCAGTATTTT.

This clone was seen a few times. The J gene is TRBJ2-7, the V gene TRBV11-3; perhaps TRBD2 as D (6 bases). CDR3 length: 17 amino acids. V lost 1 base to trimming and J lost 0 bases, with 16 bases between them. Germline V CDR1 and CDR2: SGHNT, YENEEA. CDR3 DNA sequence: TGTGCCAGCAGCTTAGGTCGTCGGGAGATAAGCTCCTACGAGCAGTACTTC. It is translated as CASSLGRREISSYEQYF.

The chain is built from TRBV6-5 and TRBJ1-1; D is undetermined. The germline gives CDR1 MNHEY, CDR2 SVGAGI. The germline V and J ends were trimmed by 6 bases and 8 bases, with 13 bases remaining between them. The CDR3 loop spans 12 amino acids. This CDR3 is CASRSLTVEAFF. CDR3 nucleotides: TGTGCCAGCAGGTCGTTAACAGTAGAAGCTTTCTTT.

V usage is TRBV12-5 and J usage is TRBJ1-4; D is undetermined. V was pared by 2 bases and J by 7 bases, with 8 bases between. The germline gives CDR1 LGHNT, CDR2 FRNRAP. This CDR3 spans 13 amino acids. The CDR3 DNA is TGTGCTAGTGGTTTGCATGCGGGTGAAAAACTGTTTTTT. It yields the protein CASGLHAGEKLFF.

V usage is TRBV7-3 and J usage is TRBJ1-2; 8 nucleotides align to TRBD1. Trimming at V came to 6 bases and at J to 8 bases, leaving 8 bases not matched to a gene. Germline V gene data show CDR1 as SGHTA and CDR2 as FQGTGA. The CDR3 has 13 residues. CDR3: CASSQNRGGGYTF. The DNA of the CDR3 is TGTGCCAGCAGTCAAAACAGGGGGGGAGGCTACACCTTC. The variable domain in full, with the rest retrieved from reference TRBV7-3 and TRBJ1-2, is GAGVSQTPSNKVTEKGKYVELRCDPISGHTALYWYRQSLGQGPEFLIYFQGTGAADDSGLPNDRFFAVRPEGSVSTLKIQRTERGDSAVYLCASSQNRGGGYTFGSGTRLTVV.

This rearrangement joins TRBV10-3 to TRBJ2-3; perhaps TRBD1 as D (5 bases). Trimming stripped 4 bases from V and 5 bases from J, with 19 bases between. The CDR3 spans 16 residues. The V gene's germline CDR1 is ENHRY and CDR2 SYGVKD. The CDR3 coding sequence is TGTGCCATCAGTGGCGTAGGGCAGGGAAGAGGAGATACGCAGTATTTT. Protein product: CAISGVGQGRGDTQYF.

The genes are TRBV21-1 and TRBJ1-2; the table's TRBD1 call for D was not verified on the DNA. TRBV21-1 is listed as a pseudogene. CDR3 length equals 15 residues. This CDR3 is CASSVRDTYNYGYTF. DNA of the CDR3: TGTGCCAGCAGCGTCCGGGACACCTATAACTATGGCTACACCTTC.